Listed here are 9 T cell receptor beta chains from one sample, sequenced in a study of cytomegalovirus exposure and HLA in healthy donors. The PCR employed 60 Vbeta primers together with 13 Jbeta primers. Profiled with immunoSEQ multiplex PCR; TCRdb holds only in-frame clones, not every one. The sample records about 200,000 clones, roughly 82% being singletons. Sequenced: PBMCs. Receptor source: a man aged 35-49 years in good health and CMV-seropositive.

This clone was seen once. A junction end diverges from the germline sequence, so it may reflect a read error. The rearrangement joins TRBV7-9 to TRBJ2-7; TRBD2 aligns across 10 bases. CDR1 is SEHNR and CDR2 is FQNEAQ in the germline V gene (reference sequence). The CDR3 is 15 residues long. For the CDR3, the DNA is TGTTCCAGCAGCCCACGTAGCGGGAGGAACTACGAGCAGTACTTC. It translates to CSSSPRSGRNYEQYF.

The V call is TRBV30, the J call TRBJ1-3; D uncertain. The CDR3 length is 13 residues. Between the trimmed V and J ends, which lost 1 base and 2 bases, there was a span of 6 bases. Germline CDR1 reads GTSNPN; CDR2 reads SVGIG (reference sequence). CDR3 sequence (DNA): TGTGCCTGGAGTGGGAGCGCTGGAAACACCATATATTTT. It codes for CAWSGSAGNTIYF.

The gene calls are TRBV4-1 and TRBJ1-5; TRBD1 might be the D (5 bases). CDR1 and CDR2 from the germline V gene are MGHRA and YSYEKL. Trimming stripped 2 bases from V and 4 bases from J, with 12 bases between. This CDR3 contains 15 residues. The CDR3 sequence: CASSQKTGGNQPQHF. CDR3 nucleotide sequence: TGCGCCAGCAGCCAAAAAACGGGGGGAAATCAGCCCCAGCATTTT.

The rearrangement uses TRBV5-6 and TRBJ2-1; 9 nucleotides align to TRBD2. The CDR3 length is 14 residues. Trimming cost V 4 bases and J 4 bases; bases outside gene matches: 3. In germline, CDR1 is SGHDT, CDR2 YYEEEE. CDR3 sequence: CASSLTSGYNEQFF. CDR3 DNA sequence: TGTGCCAGCAGCCTGACTAGCGGATACAATGAGCAGTTCTTC.

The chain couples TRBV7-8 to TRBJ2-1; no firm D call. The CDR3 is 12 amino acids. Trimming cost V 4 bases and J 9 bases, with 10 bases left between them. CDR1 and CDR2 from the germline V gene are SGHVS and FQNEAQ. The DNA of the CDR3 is TGTGCCAGCAGCTCTTTAGCACTTGAGCAGTTCTTC. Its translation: CASSSLALEQFF. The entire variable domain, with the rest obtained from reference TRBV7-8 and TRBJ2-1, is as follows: GAGVSQSPRYKVAKRGQDVALRCDPISGHVSLFWYQQALGQGPEFLTYFQNEAQLDKSGLPSDRFFAERPEGSVSTLKIQRTQQEDSAVYLCASSSLALEQFFGPGTRLTVL.

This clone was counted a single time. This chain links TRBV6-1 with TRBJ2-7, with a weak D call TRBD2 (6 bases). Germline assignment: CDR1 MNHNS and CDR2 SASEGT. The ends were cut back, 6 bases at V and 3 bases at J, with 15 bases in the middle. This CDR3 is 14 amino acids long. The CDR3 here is CASSPTGVSYEQYF. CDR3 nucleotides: TGTGCCAGCAGCCCCACGGGAGTCAGCTACGAGCAGTACTTC.

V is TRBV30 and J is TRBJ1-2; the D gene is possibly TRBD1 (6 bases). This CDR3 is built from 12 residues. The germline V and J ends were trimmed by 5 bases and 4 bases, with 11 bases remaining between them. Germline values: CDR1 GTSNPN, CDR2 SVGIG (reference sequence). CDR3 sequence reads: CAWGQWIYGYTF. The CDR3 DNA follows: TGTGCCTGGGGACAGTGGATCTATGGCTACACCTTC. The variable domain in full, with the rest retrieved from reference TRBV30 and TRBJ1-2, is SQTIHQWPATLVQPVGSPLSLECTVEGTSNPNLYWYRQAAGRGLQLLFYSVGIGQISSEVPQNLSASRPQDRQFILSSKKLLLSDSGFYLCAWGQWIYGYTFGSGTRLTVV.

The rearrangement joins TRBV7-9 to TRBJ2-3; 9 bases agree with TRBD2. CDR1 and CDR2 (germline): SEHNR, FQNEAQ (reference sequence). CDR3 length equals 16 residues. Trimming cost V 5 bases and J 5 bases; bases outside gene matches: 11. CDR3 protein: CASSPLAGGPGDTQYF. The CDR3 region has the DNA TGTGCCAGCAGCCCGTTGGCGGGAGGGCCTGGAGATACGCAGTATTTT.

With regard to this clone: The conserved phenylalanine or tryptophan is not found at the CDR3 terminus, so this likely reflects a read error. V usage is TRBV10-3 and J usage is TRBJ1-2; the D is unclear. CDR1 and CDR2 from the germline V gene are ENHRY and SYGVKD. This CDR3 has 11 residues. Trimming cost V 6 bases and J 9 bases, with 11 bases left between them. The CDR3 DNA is TGTGCCATCAGGGGAGGAGATCGCTACACCCTC. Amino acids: CAIRGGDRYTL.